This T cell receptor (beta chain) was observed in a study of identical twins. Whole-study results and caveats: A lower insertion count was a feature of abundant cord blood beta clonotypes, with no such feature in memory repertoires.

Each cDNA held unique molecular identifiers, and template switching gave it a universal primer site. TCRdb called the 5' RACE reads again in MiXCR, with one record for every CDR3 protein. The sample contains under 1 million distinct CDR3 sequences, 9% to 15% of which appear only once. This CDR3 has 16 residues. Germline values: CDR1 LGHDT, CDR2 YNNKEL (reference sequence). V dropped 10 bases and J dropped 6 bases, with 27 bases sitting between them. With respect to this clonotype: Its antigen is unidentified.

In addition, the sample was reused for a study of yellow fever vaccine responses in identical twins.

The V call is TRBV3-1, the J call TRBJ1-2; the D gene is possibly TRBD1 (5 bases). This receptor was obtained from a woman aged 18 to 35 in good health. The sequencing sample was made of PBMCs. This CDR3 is CATLGEERPGSNGYTF. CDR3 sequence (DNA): TGTGCCACCCTCGGTGAGGAGAGGCCAGGGAGTAATGGCTACACCTTC.